This T cell receptor beta chain is from a study of breast tumors, draining lymph nodes, adjacent tissues. The study's findings and limits: The lymph node origin of tumor T cells was framed as consistent with a hypothesis, not demonstrated. Compared with basal-like, luminal-like tumors shared significantly more repertoire with nontumor tissue. Data fit most tumor T cells coming from lymph node, expanding in tumor. Tumor repertoires ranked between lymph nodes and nontumor tissue in diversity, with V and J gene preferences.

The germline V and J ends were trimmed by 0 bases and 3 bases, with 11 bases remaining between them. The CDR3 is 15 residues long. From germline, CDR1 is MNHNY and CDR2 SVGAGI (reference sequence). The lymph nodes were axillary draining lymph nodes from breast cancer patients. TCRdb analysed the multiplex PCR reads with MiXCR anew, one entry per CDR3 protein. Counted here are 200,000 or so distinct CDR3 sequences, approximately 31% occurring once; the ten biggest clones make up approximately 4.5%. This clonotype was counted once. Its antigen is as yet unknown. The V and J genes are TRBV6-6 and TRBJ2-5; D tentatively reads TRBD1 or TRBD2 (6 bases each). The TCR was taken from a female donor with breast cancer. Some clones in this sample may be carry-over from other donors' samples. Sequencing was performed on axillary lymph node tissue. The CDR3 reads CASSYSKGGEETQYF. The CDR3 DNA follows: TGTGCCAGCAGTTACTCGAAGGGGGGAGAAGAGACCCAGTACTTC.